This T cell receptor (beta chain) was recorded in a study of T cells in tuberculosis. Cells were sorted from thawed PBMC rested overnight and stained with GMM-loaded CD1B tetramer, viability dye and anti-CD3. CD1B tetramers were loaded with Rhodococcus equi-derived C32 glucose monomycolate. Tetramer-negative cells, some 100,000 per donor, were also sorted. The CDR3 extends over 13 amino acids. V shed 11 bases and J 3 bases; nucleotides not matched to a gene: 8. Germline lookup yields CDR1 PRHDT and CDR2 FYEKMQ (reference sequence). Some clones are missing from TCRdb's copy, which holds only in-frame ones; the method was immunoSEQ multiplex PCR. The table includes 54,000 or so clones, about 76% detected once.

The chain employs TRBV13 and TRBJ2-3, with 7 bases aligning to TRBD2. The sequenced sample was CD1b-GMM tetramer-negative cells sorted from PBMCs. The receptor was isolated from an adult woman with latent tuberculosis. CDR3 sequence reads: CACEGRGTDTQYF. The CDR3, as DNA: TGTGCCTGCGAAGGGCGGGGGACAGATACGCAGTATTTT.